A selection of T cell receptor beta chains follows, all from one sample in a study of blood T cell repertoires in COVID-19. The assay was immunoSEQ multiplex PCR, and TCRdb's table has in-frame clones only and misses some. Here the sample spans about 440,000 clones, roughly 87% being singletons. Sequenced sample: PBMCs or T cells enriched from blood (not recorded which). The receptors derive from a man between 18 and 29 years old who had recovered from COVID-19. Each CDR3 is given with its conserved first and last residue. A D gene is named only where the DNA matches it firmly. Expanded clones are given a class, and other clones once, few, many or no size at all.

V gene	J gene	D gene	clone size	CDR3 protein	CDR3 DNA
TRBV14	TRBJ2-7	.	.	CASSQDPSYEQYF	TGTGCCAGCAGCCAAGATCCCAGCTACGAGCAGTACTTC
TRBV5-4	TRBJ2-1	.	.	CASSLVGGGNEQFF	TGTGCCAGCAGCTTGGTTGGCGGTGGTAATGAGCAGTTCTTC
TRBV12-3/TRBV12-4	TRBJ1-2	.	.	CASSVWALGYTF	TGTGCCAGCAGCGTTTGGGCACTCGGCTACACCTTC
TRBV10-1	TRBJ1-3	TRBD1	.	CASSTGTGVNSGNTIYF	TGCGCCAGCAGCACCGGGACAGGGGTTAACTCTGGAAACACCATATATTTT
TRBV25-1	TRBJ1-1	.	.	CASSGRNTEAFF	TGTGCCAGCAGTGGCAGGAACACTGAAGCTTTCTTT
TRBV18	TRBJ1-5	.	once	CASSPNIAADQPQHF	TGTGCCAGCTCACCAAACATAGCCGCGGATCAGCCCCAGCATTTT
TRBV27	TRBJ2-7	.	.	CASSPDRWAEQYF	TGTGCCAGCAGCCCGGACAGATGGGCCGAGCAGTACTTC
TRBV5-8	TRBJ1-4	.	.	CASSTGPTNEKLFF	TGTGCCAGCAGCACAGGGCCAACTAATGAAAAACTGTTTTTT
TRBV10-3	TRBJ1-5	.	.	CAISEGGGNQPQHF	TGTGCCATCAGTGAAGGTGGGGGGAATCAGCCCCAGCATTTT
TRBV27	TRBJ1-4	TRBD1	.	CASSFQQGKGEKLFF	TGTGCCAGCAGTTTCCAACAGGGGAAGGGTGAAAAACTGTTTTTT
TRBV9	TRBJ2-1	.	.	CASSARGGVNEQFF	TGTGCCAGCAGCGCCAGAGGTGGCGTAAATGAGCAGTTCTTC
TRBV18	TRBJ2-7	TRBD2	.	CASSMTSLLGEQYF	TGTGCCAGCTCGATGACTAGCCTCCTAGGGGAGCAGTACTTC
TRBV4-1	TRBJ1-1	.	.	CASSPGGRTEAFF	TGCGCCAGCAGCCCGGGAGGGAGGACTGAAGCTTTCTTT
TRBV29-1	TRBJ1-1	.	.	CSAIPHGERTEAFF	TGCAGCGCTATACCCCACGGGGAGAGGACTGAAGCTTTCTTT
TRBV6-1	TRBJ2-4	.	.	CASSGDLIKAKNIQYF	TGTGCCAGCAGTGGAGACTTGATTAAGGCCAAAAACATTCAGTACTTC
TRBV5-1	TRBJ2-2	.	.	CASSPNPFVNRELFF	TGCGCCAGCAGCCCTAATCCTTTCGTAAATAGGGAGCTGTTTTTT
TRBV28	TRBJ2-7	TRBD1	.	CASQGTVHFRDEQYF	TGTGCCAGCCAGGGGACAGTCCACTTTCGAGACGAGCAGTACTTC
TRBV19	TRBJ2-4	.	few	CASGGRLRYKNIQYF	TGTGCCAGTGGAGGGCGGTTAAGATACAAAAACATTCAGTACTTC
TRBV2	TRBJ2-1	TRBD2	once	CASTYDGLAVNEQFF	TGTGCCAGCACCTATGATGGACTAGCAGTCAATGAGCAGTTCTTC
TRBV5-8	TRBJ1-5	.	.	CASSSQATQPQHF	TGTGCCAGCAGCTCCCAGGCTACTCAGCCCCAGCATTTT